Below are 30 T cell receptor beta chains sequenced from a single sample in a study of T-cell memory formation after mild COVID-19. MiXCR, applied by TCRdb to the 5' RACE reads, yields one record per CDR3 protein. The sample holds about 560,000 distinct CDR3 sequences, 15% to 20% seen once. Source material: PBMCs or a T cell subset sorted from them (not recorded which). These receptors all stem from an adult woman who had mild COVID-19 (a few samples of this study predate the infection). Cell type and time point are not known.

This chain uses TRBV9 with TRBJ2-1, with D perhaps TRBD2 (6 bases). Germline V gene lookup returns CDR1 SGDLS and CDR2 YYNGEE. V lost 1 base and J 0 bases, leaving 17 bases between the germline ends. The CDR3 spans 18 residues. The CDR3 region is CASSVTGVPSSSYNEQFF. The CDR3 DNA follows: TGTGCCAGCAGCGTAACGGGGGTGCCGTCTAGCTCCTACAATGAGCAGTTCTTC.

This clonotype has only a few counts. The CDR3 sequence: CASSDQGQPFEKLFF. CDR3 bases: TGTGCCAGCAGTGACCAAGGACAGCCATTTGAAAAACTGTTTTTT. The chain joins TRBV6-6 to TRBJ1-4, with D tentatively TRBD1 (6 bases). V was cut by 5 bases and J by 7 bases, with 17 bases left in between. This CDR3 is 15 amino acids long. The germline gives CDR1 MNHNY, CDR2 SVGAGI (reference sequence).

This clonotype was seen only a few times. V is TRBV5-8 and J is TRBJ1-1, with D uncertain. V lost 0 bases and J 7 bases, leaving 7 bases between the germline ends. The CDR3 is 12 residues long. Germline CDR1 SGHTS, CDR2 YDEGEE. In nucleotides, the CDR3 is TGTGCCAGCAGCTTGGAAGCTGGTGAAGCTTTCTTT. Residues: CASSLEAGEAFF.

The chain couples TRBV20-1 to TRBJ1-5; D is unclear. Germline CDR1 reads DFQATT; CDR2 reads SNEGSKA (reference sequence). Trimming shortened V by 3 bases and J by 4 bases, and 10 bases separated the two germline ends. This CDR3 is built from 13 residues. The DNA for the CDR3 is TGCAGTGCTAGCCCTTTAGCAAATCAGCCCCAGCATTTT. Protein sequence: CSASPLANQPQHF.

The chain joins TRBV24-1 to TRBJ1-4, with TRBD1 matching over 10 bases. V trimming: 4 bases; J trimming: 12 bases; junction bases outside the gene matches: 16. CDR1 is KGHDR and CDR2 is SFDVKD in the germline V gene. This CDR3 spans 17 amino acids. CDR3 sequence (DNA): TGTGCCACCAGTGACCTCCGGGACAGGGGTTCCCCTCTGCAACTGTTTTTT. The encoded protein is CATSDLRDRGSPLQLFF.

This clonotype was detected only a few times. The chain is built from TRBV5-1 and TRBJ2-3; D possibly uses TRBD1 or TRBD2 (5 bases each). V was cut by 0 bases and J by 4 bases, with 12 bases left in between. The CDR3 runs 15 residues. Germline CDR1 is SGHRS and CDR2 is YFSETQ. CDR3 coding DNA: TGCGCCAGCAGCTTGGCCTGGGGACGCGCAGATACGCAGTATTTT. It yields the protein CASSLAWGRADTQYF.

This clonotype was detected a few times. V and J are TRBV7-9 and TRBJ1-2, with D uncertain. Germline assignment: CDR1 SEHNR and CDR2 FQNEAQ (reference sequence). The germline V and J ends were trimmed by 5 bases and 8 bases, with 21 bases remaining between them. The CDR3 has 15 amino acids. The DNA of the CDR3 is TGTGCCAGCAGCCCCATGGGGATGCGGGTCCGGGGCTACACCTTC. Amino acids: CASSPMGMRVRGYTF.

V gene TRBV9 combines with J gene TRBJ2-1, with no clear D. This CDR3 comprises 15 residues. Trimming took 0 bases from V and 7 from J, leaving 14 bases between them. Germline CDR1 is SGDLS and CDR2 is YYNGEE. The CDR3 here is CASSVGAPVENEQFF. In nucleotides, the CDR3 is TGTGCCAGCAGCGTAGGTGCCCCGGTGGAGAATGAGCAGTTCTTC.

This chain uses TRBV7-3 with TRBJ2-5, with 8 bases aligning to TRBD2. The germline V gene has CDR1 SGHTA and CDR2 FQGTGA. The J segment lost 5 bases and the V segment lost 1 base, leaving 6 bases of the junction unmatched. The CDR3 covers 15 residues. Here the CDR3 DNA reads TGTGCCAGCAGCTTAAGGGGGGCTAGCGGGGAGACCCAGTACTTC. Amino acids: CASSLRGASGETQYF.

This sequence joins TRBV4-1 and TRBJ2-1; TRBD2 agrees at 11 bases. Unmatched junction bases numbered 6, after V lost 1 base and J lost 4 bases. The CDR3 sequence is 17 residues long. Looked up from germline, CDR1 is MGHRA and CDR2 is YSYEKL. The CDR3 DNA is TGCGCCAGCAGCCAAGTCCTGGGACTAGCGGAGTACAATGAGCAGTTCTTC. Residues: CASSQVLGLAEYNEQFF.

The chain links TRBV3-1 to TRBJ1-2; the D is unclear. Germline V CDR1 and CDR2: LGHDT, YNNKEL (reference sequence). V gave up 3 bases and J gave up 5 bases, with 10 bases separating them. This CDR3 has 13 amino acids. CDR3 nucleotide sequence: TGTGCCAGCAGCCACGGACGCTCATATGGCTACACCTTC. Translating it yields CASSHGRSYGYTF.

The rearrangement links TRBV7-8 to TRBJ1-1, with D possibly TRBD1 on 6 matching bases. The length of the CDR3 is 15 residues. Germline CDR1 is SGHVS and CDR2 is FQNEAQ. V was pared by 5 bases and J by 4 bases, with 17 bases between. The CDR3 loop is CASSRGTGRATEAFF. As DNA, the CDR3 is TGTGCCAGCAGCAGGGGCACAGGGCGGGCCACTGAAGCTTTCTTT. Full variable domain (missing parts from reference TRBV7-8 and TRBJ1-1): GAGVSQSPRYKVAKRGQDVALRCDPISGHVSLFWYQQALGQGPEFLTYFQNEAQLDKSGLPSDRFFAERPEGSVSTLKIQRTQQEDSAVYLCASSRGTGRATEAFFGQGTRLTVV.

This clonotype appeared a few times. The V and J genes are TRBV7-9 and TRBJ2-3; TRBD2 matches 10 bases. Germline-derived CDR1 and CDR2 are SEHNR and FQNEAQ (reference sequence). Germline trimming cut 4 bases from V and 2 bases from J; bases unmatched to any gene: 3. The length of the CDR3 is 15 residues. DNA for the CDR3: TGTGCCAGCAGCTCGACTAGCGGGTACACAGATACGCAGTATTTT. This translates into CASSSTSGYTDTQYF.

The rearrangement uses TRBV7-7 and TRBJ2-3; D uncertain. The germline gives CDR1 SSHAT, CDR2 FNYEAQ (reference sequence). Trimming took off 4 bases at V and 6 bases at J, with 11 bases between the two ends. The CDR3 runs to 13 residues. CDR3 in DNA: TGTGCCAGCAGCTCCTCGCCTGGGGATACGCAGTATTTT. Translation gives CASSSSPGDTQYF.

This clonotype was seen a handful of times. This chain uses TRBV2 with TRBJ2-1; D is perhaps TRBD2 (5 bases). The CDR3 extends over 14 amino acids. The V and J ends lost 9 bases and 3 bases respectively, with 15 bases between them. Per germline, CDR1 SNHLY and CDR2 FYNNEI. CDR3 coding DNA: TGTGCCAGTTTGAGCGGAATCCTCTACAATGAGCAGTTCTTC. Translated, it gives CASLSGILYNEQFF. The full variable domain, rest sourced from reference TRBV2 and TRBJ2-1, is EPEVTQTPSHQVTQMGQEVILRCVPISNHLYFYWYRQILGQKVEFLVSFYNNEISEKSEIFDDQFSVERPDGSNFTLKIRSTKLEDSAMYFCASLSGILYNEQFFGPGTRLTVL.

The genes are TRBV2 and TRBJ1-2; D not resolved. Germline CDR1 is SNHLY and CDR2 is FYNNEI. The CDR3 consists of 10 residues. V lost 7 bases, J lost 3 bases, and 3 bases lay in between. The CDR3 is CASMDYGYTF. The CDR3 region has the DNA TGTGCCAGCATGGACTATGGCTACACCTTC.

This clonotype was found many times. This rearrangement joins TRBV29-1 to TRBJ2-1; D is tentatively TRBD1 or TRBD2 (5 bases each). The length of the CDR3 is 11 residues. V lost 6 bases, J lost 8 bases, and 11 bases lay in between. CDR1 is SQVTM, CDR2 ANQGSEA, per germline. Here the CDR3 reads CSVPRGDEQFF. The CDR3 DNA reads TGCAGCGTCCCCCGGGGCGATGAGCAGTTCTTC.

This sequence joins TRBV7-2 and TRBJ1-1; 11 nucleotides match TRBD1. Germline V gene lookup returns CDR1 SGHTA and CDR2 FQGNSA. V shed 4 bases and J 5 bases; nucleotides not matched to a gene: 12. There are 17 residues in the CDR3. The CDR3 coding sequence is TGTGCCAGCAGCTGGAGACAATACGGGACAGGGGGTACTGAAGCTTTCTTT. Amino acids: CASSWRQYGTGGTEAFF.

The CDR3 coding sequence is TGTGCCAGCAGTCCTCCCACTAGCGGGGTCGAAGAGACCCAGTACTTC. Translation: CASSPPTSGVEETQYF. The chain links TRBV7-2 to TRBJ2-5; 10 positions agree with TRBD2. Trimming at V came to 6 bases and at J to 3 bases, leaving 10 bases not matched to a gene. The CDR3 loop spans 16 amino acids. The germline V gene encodes CDR1 SGHTA and CDR2 FQGNSA.

This clonotype showed up just a few times. The CDR3 DNA reads TGTGCCACCAGTGACTCTCGGGGGACTAGCGCGTTCAATGAGCAGTTCTTC. It encodes CATSDSRGTSAFNEQFF. The V call is TRBV24-1, the J call TRBJ2-1, with 10 positions matching TRBD2. CDR1 is KGHDR, CDR2 SFDVKD, per germline. V dropped 4 bases and J dropped 6; count of bases not matched to a gene: 11. This CDR3 has 17 amino acids.

The V gene is TRBV18, the J gene TRBJ1-2; D may be TRBD1 (5 bases). Germline V lookup: CDR1 KGHSH, CDR2 LQKENI. The CDR3 has 14 amino acids. V was trimmed by 2 bases and J by 8 bases, leaving 15 bases between them. The CDR3, as DNA: TGTGCCAGCTCACCAATACGGGACCCTTCGGGCTACACCTTC. Residues: CASSPIRDPSGYTF.

This clonotype was found a few times. The chain links TRBV20-1 to TRBJ2-7; D is possibly TRBD1 or TRBD2 (5 bases each). Trimming took 3 bases from V and 0 from J, leaving 12 bases between them. The germline CDR1 and CDR2 sequences are DFQATT and SNEGSKA (reference sequence). This CDR3 spans 14 amino acids. The CDR3 DNA is TGCAGTGCTAGTGAGTGGGGGTTCTCCTACGAGCAGTACTTC. Amino acid sequence: CSASEWGFSYEQYF.

This CDR3 is CASSPSMAPGTTGELFF. CDR3 in DNA: TGTGCCAGCTCACCATCGATGGCTCCGGGTACCACCGGGGAGCTGTTTTTT. This rearrangement joins TRBV18 to TRBJ2-2; D unclear. Germline lookup yields CDR1 KGHSH and CDR2 LQKENI. V was clipped by 2 bases and J by 4 bases, with 17 bases between them. The length of the CDR3 is 17 residues.

This clonotype was seen only a few times. This chain uses TRBV24-1 with TRBJ1-5; 9 bases are shared with TRBD1. Germline CDR1 KGHDR, CDR2 SFDVKD. There are 15 residues in the CDR3. Trimming took 4 bases from V and 3 from J; bases not matched to a gene: 3. The CDR3 DNA follows: TGTGCCACCAGTGAGGGGACAGGGCACAATCAGCCCCAGCATTTT. This translates into CATSEGTGHNQPQHF.

This sequence joins TRBV7-2 and TRBJ2-1; no firm D call. CDR3 length equals 13 residues. The germline V gene encodes CDR1 SGHTA and CDR2 FQGNSA. V dropped 2 bases and J dropped 1 base, with 3 bases sitting between them. The DNA for the CDR3 is TGTGCCAGCAGCTTATGGTCCTACAATGAGCAGTTCTTC. The encoded protein is CASSLWSYNEQFF. Full variable domain (outside the CDR3, taken from reference TRBV7-2 and TRBJ2-1): GAGVSQSPSNKVTEKGKDVELRCDPISGHTALYWYRQSLGQGLEFLIYFQGNSAPDKSGLPSDRFSAERTGGSVSTLTIQRTQQEDSAVYLCASSLWSYNEQFFGPGTRLTVL.

The genes are TRBV20-1 and TRBJ1-2; D perhaps matches TRBD1 (5 bases). The CDR3 contains 12 residues. Germline assignment: CDR1 DFQATT and CDR2 SNEGSKA (reference sequence). V was cut by 5 bases and J by 10 bases, with 17 bases left in between. The CDR3 is CSASVPGLVYTF. In DNA form, the CDR3 reads TGCAGTGCTTCGGTTCCGGGACTCGTCTACACCTTC.

This clonotype was recorded at least ten times. The rearrangement links TRBV3-1 to TRBJ2-1; D remains unclear. Trimming removed 1 base from V and 6 bases from J, with 7 bases in between. The CDR3 is made up of 13 amino acids. Germline V gives CDR1 LGHDT, CDR2 YNNKEL (reference sequence). The DNA of the CDR3 is TGTGCCAGCAGCCAAGGCGAGCGCAATGAGCAGTTCTTC. Translated: CASSQGERNEQFF.

The rearrangement joins TRBV20-1 to TRBJ2-5, with TRBD1 identical over 8 bases. The germline V gene has CDR1 DFQATT and CDR2 SNEGSKA (reference sequence). This CDR3 is 16 amino acids long. J gave up 5 bases and V 0 bases, and 11 bases lay outside the gene matches. The CDR3 is CSARDLTGESLETQYF. CDR3 nucleotides: TGCAGTGCTAGAGATCTGACAGGGGAGTCTTTGGAGACCCAGTACTTC.

This clonotype showed up just a few times. V usage is TRBV5-4 and J usage is TRBJ2-3; D unresolved. This CDR3 spans 15 amino acids. In germline, CDR1 is SGHNT, CDR2 YYREEE (reference sequence). V gave up 0 bases and J gave up 2 bases, with 10 bases separating them. In nucleotides, the CDR3 is TGTGCCAGCAGCTTGGACGGAAGCAACACAGATACGCAGTATTTT. This translates into CASSLDGSNTDTQYF. Supplemented by reference TRBV5-4 and TRBJ2-3, the full variable domain reads ETGVTQSPTHLIKTRGQQVTLRCSSQSGHNTVSWYQQALGQGPQFIFQYYREEENGRGNFPPRFSGLQFPNYSSELNVNALELDDSALYLCASSLDGSNTDTQYFGPGTRLTVL.

This clonotype was recorded a few times. The J gene is TRBJ1-2, the V gene TRBV7-6; D not certain. The V gene lost 1 base and the J gene lost 0 bases, with 9 bases spanning the gap. Germline CDR1 SGHVS, CDR2 FNYEAQ. The CDR3 runs to 15 residues. The CDR3 loop is CASSLGSGANYGYTF. CDR3 coding DNA: TGTGCCAGCAGCTTAGGTAGCGGAGCTAACTATGGCTACACCTTC.